This TCR beta chain appears in the sequencing data of a study of T cells after yellow fever vaccination. Study information: Those fractions that held only low numbers of cells were prepared using the SMART-Seq v4 Ultra Low Input RNA kit. Study-wide findings and caveats: It was a weaker secondary response, yet one that peaked faster, at day 5 versus 15. Across the CD4 and CD8 compartments, a small share of clonotypes was present in both.

The CDR3 loop spans 15 amino acids. After removal of 6 bases from V and 4 bases from J, the junction contained 12 bases not matched to a gene. The germline V gene has CDR1 MNHNS and CDR2 SASEGT. For this clonotype: Its target is not known.

A universal primer site and UMIs were added as TCR cDNA was made by 5'RACE template switching. TCRdb reprocessed the 5' RACE reads via MiXCR and lists one record per CDR3 protein. The table lists around 550,000 distinct CDR3 sequences, 15% to 20% of them singletons, with 14% in the top ten. V is TRBV6-1 and J is TRBJ2-7, with TRBD1 matching over 7 bases. Material: PBMCs, obtained 15 days after the yellow fever booster vaccination. This receptor was taken from a man younger than 40 who received the YFV17D yellow fever vaccine. CDR3 residues: CASSRRTGLGYEQYF. The DNA for the CDR3 is TGTGCCAGCAGCCGACGGACAGGCCTTGGATACGAGCAGTACTTC.